The 8 T cell receptor beta chains presented below share a single source sample, sequenced in a study of T cells in Graves' hyperthyroidism and ophthalmopathy. RNA transcripts provided the source from which TCR beta CDR3 regions were amplified. The HTBI primer set served for first-round RT-PCR of the TCR CDR3. TCRdb passed the multiplex PCR reads through MiXCR, listing each CDR3 protein once. Of about 260,000 distinct CDR3 sequences listed, roughly 17% were seen once; the top ten hold under 35%. The source material was blood. The receptor set was obtained from a woman aged 18-35 years with Graves' ophthalmopathy.

There are many counts of this clonotype. The rearrangement joins TRBV11-2 to TRBJ2-7; D possibly corresponds to TRBD1 (5 bases). Germline CDR1 reads SGHAT; CDR2 reads FQNNGV. V lost 1 base and J 0 bases, leaving 10 bases between the germline ends. The CDR3 contains 15 residues. CDR3 region: CASSLASTGSYEQYF. The CDR3 bases are TGTGCCAGCAGCTTAGCCAGTACAGGCTCCTACGAGCAGTACTTC.

This clonotype was detected ten times or more. It may be a read error: a sequence one base away is much more abundant. This chain joins TRBV28 and TRBJ1-1; 7 bases are a match to TRBD1. There are 14 residues in the CDR3. Losses at the gene ends were 6 bases for V and 4 bases for J; bases not matched to a gene: 8. Germline V gene data show CDR1 as MDHEN and CDR2 as SYDVKM. As DNA, the CDR3 is TGTGCCAGCAGCCCGGACAGGTTCAGCACTGAAGCTTTCTTT. Protein product: CASSPDRFSTEAFF.

The table lists this clonotype with many counts. This chain links TRBV6-2 or TRBV6-3 with TRBJ2-4, with 8 bases lining up with TRBD1. The CDR3 contains 17 residues. J gave up 0 bases and V 2 bases, and 6 bases lay outside the gene matches. CDR1 is MNHEY, CDR2 SVGEGT, per germline. The CDR3: CASSYGTGGLAKNIQYF. The CDR3, as DNA: TGTGCCAGCAGTTACGGGACAGGAGGACTAGCCAAAAACATTCAGTACTTC.

This clonotype came up many times. The gene calls are TRBV7-9 and TRBJ2-4, with D perhaps TRBD1 or TRBD2 (5 bases each). This CDR3 contains 15 residues. Per the germline V gene, CDR1 is SEHNR and CDR2 is FQNEAQ (reference sequence). Trimming took off 6 bases at V and 0 bases at J, with 12 bases between the two ends. CDR3 residues: CASRGTQGAKNIQYF. The DNA for the CDR3 is TGTGCCAGCAGGGGGACCCAAGGAGCCAAAAACATTCAGTACTTC.

This clonotype was seen many times. The chain joins TRBV7-2 to TRBJ2-3, with D perhaps TRBD2 (7 bases). The CDR3 runs 17 residues. Looked up from germline, CDR1 is SGHTA and CDR2 is FQGNSA. The germline V and J ends were trimmed by 3 bases and 5 bases, with 21 bases remaining between them. The CDR3 region has the DNA TGTGCCAGCAGCTTTACCGGGACTACCAAAGGGGGAGATACGCAGTATTTT. It is translated as CASSFTGTTKGGDTQYF.

This clonotype was recorded at least ten times. The J gene is TRBJ2-1, the V gene TRBV7-8, with 12 positions matching TRBD2. Germline V gene lookup returns CDR1 SGHVS and CDR2 FQNEAQ. The CDR3 sequence is 17 residues long. J was trimmed by 0 bases and V by 3 bases; bases with no gene match: 3. The CDR3 nucleotides read TGTGCCAGCAGCTTCCGACTAGCGGGGGCCTCCTACAATGAGCAGTTCTTC. It specifies CASSFRLAGASYNEQFF.

There are many counts of this clonotype. The chain couples TRBV7-9 to TRBJ2-1; 9 bases align to TRBD2. There are 15 residues in the CDR3. Germline V gives CDR1 SEHNR, CDR2 FQNEAQ (reference sequence). V lost 2 bases to trimming and J lost 5 bases; unmatched junction nucleotides: 4. The DNA for the CDR3 is TGTGCCAGCAGCTTATCCCTAGCGGGGAACAATGAGCAGTTCTTC. It codes for CASSLSLAGNNEQFF.

The chain combines TRBV14 with TRBJ2-7; TRBD1 aligns across 7 bases. The CDR3 totals 14 residues. After removal of 4 bases from V and 5 bases from J, the junction contained 8 bases not matched to a gene. In germline, CDR1 is SGHDN, CDR2 FVKESK. CDR3 loop: CASSPPTGAHEQYF. The CDR3 nucleotides are TGTGCCAGCAGCCCCCCAACAGGGGCTCACGAGCAGTACTTC.